The TCR beta chain described here comes from a study of T cell changes during pregnancy in multiple sclerosis. The CDR3 is 15 residues long. The germline V gene encodes CDR1 LNHDA and CDR2 SQIVND (reference sequence). The junction had 10 bases not matched to a gene; V was cut back by 5 bases and J by 4 bases. The protocol was immunoSEQ multiplex PCR, while the TCRdb copy is restricted to in-frame clones and leaves out a portion. Of under 50,000 clones in the sample, roughly nine tenths were seen once. V is TRBV19 and J is TRBJ1-1; 7 bases fit TRBD1. Material: CD8+ T cells from peripheral blood mononuclear cells, obtained in the third trimester of pregnancy. The receptor comes from a female donor with multiple sclerosis, enrolled in a pregnancy study. CDR3 sequence reads: CASSFSGTAFTEAFF. DNA for the CDR3: TGTGCCAGTAGTTTCTCCGGGACAGCTTTCACTGAAGCTTTCTTT.